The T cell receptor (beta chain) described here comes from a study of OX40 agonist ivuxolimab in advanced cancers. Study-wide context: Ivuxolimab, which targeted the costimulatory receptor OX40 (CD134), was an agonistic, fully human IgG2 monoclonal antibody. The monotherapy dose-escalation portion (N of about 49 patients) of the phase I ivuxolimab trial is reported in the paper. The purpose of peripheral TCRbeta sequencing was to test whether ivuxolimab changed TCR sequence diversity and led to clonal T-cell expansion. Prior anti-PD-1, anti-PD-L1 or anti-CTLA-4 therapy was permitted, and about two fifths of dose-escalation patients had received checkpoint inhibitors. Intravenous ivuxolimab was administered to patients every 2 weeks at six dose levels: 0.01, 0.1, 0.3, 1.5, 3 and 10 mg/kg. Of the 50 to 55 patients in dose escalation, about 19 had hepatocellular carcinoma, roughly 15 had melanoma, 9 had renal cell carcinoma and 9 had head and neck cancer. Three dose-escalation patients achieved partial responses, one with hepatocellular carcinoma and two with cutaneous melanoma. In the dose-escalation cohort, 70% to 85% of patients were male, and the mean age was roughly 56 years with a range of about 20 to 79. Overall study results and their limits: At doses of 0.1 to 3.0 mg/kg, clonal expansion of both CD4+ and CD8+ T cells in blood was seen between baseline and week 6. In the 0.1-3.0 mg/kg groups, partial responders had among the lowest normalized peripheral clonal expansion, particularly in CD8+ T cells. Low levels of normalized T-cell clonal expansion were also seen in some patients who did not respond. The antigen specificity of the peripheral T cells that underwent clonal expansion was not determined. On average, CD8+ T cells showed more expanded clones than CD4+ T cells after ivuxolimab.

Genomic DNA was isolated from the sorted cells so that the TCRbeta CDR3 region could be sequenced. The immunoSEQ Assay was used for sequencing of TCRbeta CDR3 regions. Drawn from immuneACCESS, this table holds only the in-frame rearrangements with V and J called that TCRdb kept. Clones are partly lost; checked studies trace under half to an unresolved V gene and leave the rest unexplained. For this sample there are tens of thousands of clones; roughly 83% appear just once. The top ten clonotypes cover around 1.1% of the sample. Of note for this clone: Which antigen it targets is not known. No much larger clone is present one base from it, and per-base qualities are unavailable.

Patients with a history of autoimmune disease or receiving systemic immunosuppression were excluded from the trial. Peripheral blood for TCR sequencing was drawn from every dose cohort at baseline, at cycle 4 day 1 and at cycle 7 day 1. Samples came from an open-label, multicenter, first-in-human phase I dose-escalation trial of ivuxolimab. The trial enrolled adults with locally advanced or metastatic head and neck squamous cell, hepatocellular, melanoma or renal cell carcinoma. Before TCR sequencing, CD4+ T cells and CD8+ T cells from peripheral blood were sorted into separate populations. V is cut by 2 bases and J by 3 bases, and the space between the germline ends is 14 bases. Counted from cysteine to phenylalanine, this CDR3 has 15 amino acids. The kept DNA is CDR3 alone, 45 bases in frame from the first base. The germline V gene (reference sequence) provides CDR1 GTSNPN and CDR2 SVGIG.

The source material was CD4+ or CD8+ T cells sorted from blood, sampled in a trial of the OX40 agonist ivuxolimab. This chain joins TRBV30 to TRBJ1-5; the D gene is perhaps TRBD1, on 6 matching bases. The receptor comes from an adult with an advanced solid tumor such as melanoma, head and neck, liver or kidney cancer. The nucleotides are TGTGCCTGGAGTTCGCGGAGGGGGGACAATCAGCCCCAGCATTTT. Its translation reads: CAWSSRRGDNQPQHF.